The entry below gives a single T cell receptor (beta chain) sequence along with its context. There is no known antigen for this receptor. Base qualities are not provided; no much larger clone lies one nucleotide away. This sample stems from a study of blood T cell repertoires in COVID-19 (dated by TCRdb to about 2020). Turning to the overall study: Samples from collaborators originated in the United States, Italy and Spain and spanned both the acute and convalescent phases of COVID-19. Where available, HLA class I and class II types were obtained from metadata supplied by the sample provider rather than from assay-based typing. Deeply sampled blood TCRbeta repertoires from subjects exposed to, actively infected with, or recovered from COVID-19 were included in the dataset. Nearly every sample came with metadata listing a de-identified subject ID, COVID-19 status, age in years and sex. The samples were drawn from the first 160 participants of the ongoing ImmuneRACE study and from some 1,300 subjects provided by 6 global collaborators. The repertoires were released in a freely available public database meant as a resource for research on the immune response to SARS-CoV-2. The material from the prospective study consisted of cDNA or gDNA derived from T cells, B-cell-depleted T cells, or PBMCs.

Study-level results and caveats: Clinical and demographic metadata were provided uncurated, with the amount varying by source and participant.

Whole blood was collected in K2EDTA tubes by collaborating institutions according to the institutions' own protocols. Collaborator samples were shipped for TCRbeta analysis as frozen whole blood, isolated PBMCs, or DNA extracted from either sample type. From cysteine to phenylalanine, the CDR3 is 16 amino acids long. Only CDR3 DNA is held: 48 bases, read in frame from base 1. Based on the germline V gene, the CDR1 and CDR2 sequences are SGHRS and YFSETQ. V has 4 bases trimmed and J has 1 base trimmed; junction bases matching no gene number 6. TCRbeta CDR3 regions were amplified from genomic DNA by means of the immunoSEQ Assay, a bias-controlled multiplex PCR. The original pipeline was this. The number of nucleated cells in each sample was estimated by amplification of reference gene primers within the assay. To quantify the absolute abundance of each unique TCRbeta CDR3 rearrangement, sequence reads were collapsed and filtered. Productive Simpson clonality was computed per sample as the square root of Simpson's diversity index over productive rearrangements. The immuneACCESS repertoire file appears here via TCRdb, limited to in-frame rearrangements. These files lack a portion of the clones; in checked studies, under half of the deficit traces to unresolved V genes, and the cause of the others is not known. That table is the source of V, J and clone size, and D and trimming were worked out from the DNA. A total of about 230,000 clones appear in this sample, approximately 82% of them only once. The biggest ten clones account for 2.6% of the sample.

The receptor comes from a woman between 70 and 85 years old with active or convalescent COVID-19. Sequences were obtained from peripheral blood. The V gene is TRBV5-1 and the J gene is TRBJ2-2, and 8 junctional nucleotides match TRBD2. At the DNA level, the sequence is TGCGCCAGCAGCCAACGGGGGGGCTGGAACACCGGGGAGCTGTTTTTT. Protein translation: CASSQRGGWNTGELFF. Full variable domain (CDR3 extended with the reference TRBV5-1 and TRBJ2-2 proteins): KAGVTQTPRYLIKTRGQQVTLSCSPISGHRSVSWYQQTPGQGLQFLFEYFSETQRNKGNFPGRFSGRQFSNSRSEMNVSTLELGDSALYLCASSQRGGWNTGELFFGEGSRLTVL.